Following are 17 T cell receptor beta chains from one sample sequenced in a study of T cells after yellow fever vaccination. One entry per CDR3 protein results from TCRdb running MiXCR on the 5' RACE reads. In the table there are approximately 300,000 distinct CDR3 sequences, 6.5% to 8.5% of which are singletons. Here the sequenced sample was PBMCs, taken more than 35 days after the first yellow fever vaccination. These receptor sequences come from a young man who received the YFV17D yellow fever vaccine.

This clonotype occurred a few times. J is TRBJ2-1 and V is TRBV6-5; D is possibly TRBD2 (6 bases). The germline gives CDR1 MNHEY, CDR2 SVGAGI. Trimming shortened V by 6 bases and J by 12 bases, and 15 bases separated the two germline ends. The CDR3 runs 12 residues. The CDR3 DNA follows: TGTGCCAGCAGCCCTGGAGGGTCAAGGCAGTTCTTC. It specifies CASSPGGSRQFF.

The table lists this clonotype with a few counts. The chain recombines TRBV5-1 with TRBJ1-1; 7 bases are shared with TRBD1. The CDR3 length is 14 residues. CDR1 and CDR2 (germline): SGHRS, YFSETQ. V lost 4 bases, J lost 1 base, and 4 bases stayed unmatched. CDR3 residues: CASSPDRENTEAFF. The DNA for the CDR3 is TGCGCCAGCAGCCCTGACAGGGAGAACACTGAAGCTTTCTTT.

This clonotype was observed a handful of times. The chain links TRBV7-3 to TRBJ2-5, with D hard to call. Germline values: CDR1 SGHTA, CDR2 FQGTGA. This CDR3 comprises 14 residues. Trimming pared 2 bases from V and 10 bases from J, leaving 17 bases between. CDR3 sequence: CASSLGSGYGDQYF. Written as DNA, the CDR3 is TGTGCCAGCAGCTTAGGGTCTGGGTATGGTGACCAGTACTTC.

Ten or more counts support this clonotype. V is TRBV9 and J is TRBJ2-3, with TRBD1 matching 9 bases. Trimming at V came to 4 bases and at J to 1 base, leaving 1 base not matched to a gene. The CDR3 spans 14 residues. From germline, CDR1 is SGDLS and CDR2 YYNGEE. Written as DNA, the CDR3 is TGTGCCAGCAGCCGGACAGGGGGCACAGATACGCAGTATTTT. It encodes CASSRTGGTDTQYF.

This clonotype was observed many times. This chain connects TRBV25-1 to TRBJ1-5; D gene uncertain. The CDR3 is made up of 13 amino acids. Germline-derived CDR1 and CDR2 are MGHDK and SYGVNS. Trimming removed 4 bases from V and 3 bases from J, with 7 bases in between. The CDR3 bases are TGTGCCAGCAGTGCGGCAGCCAATCAGCCCCAGCATTTT. This translates into CASSAAANQPQHF. Using reference TRBV25-1 and TRBJ1-5 for the parts outside the CDR3, the full variable domain is EADIYQTPRYLVIGTGKKITLECSQTMGHDKMYWYQQDPGMELHLIHYSYGVNSTEKGDLSSESTVSRIRTEHFPLTLESARPSHTSQYLCASSAAANQPQHFGDGTRLSIL.

The gene calls are TRBV10-3 and TRBJ1-6, with D tentatively TRBD1 (6 bases). With 4 bases removed from V and 10 bases from J, the gap between germline ends came to 20 bases. The CDR3 has 16 amino acids. The V gene's germline CDR1 is ENHRY and CDR2 SYGVKD. The CDR3 sequence: CAISGGGVTIKSPLHF. As DNA, the CDR3 is TGTGCCATCAGTGGGGGGGGCGTTACGATTAAGTCACCCCTCCACTTT.

This clonotype came up many times. This chain joins TRBV28 and TRBJ2-3; D gene unclear. The CDR3 is made up of 10 amino acids. Germline V gene data show CDR1 as MDHEN and CDR2 as SYDVKM. V lost 5 bases to trimming and J lost 8 bases, with 5 bases between them. CDR3 in amino acids: CASSRSTQYF. DNA for the CDR3: TGTGCCAGCAGTCGGAGTACGCAGTATTTT. The variable domain in full, completed from reference TRBV28 and TRBJ2-3, reads DVKVTQSSRYLVKRTGEKVFLECVQDMDHENMFWYRQDPGLGLRLIYFSYDVKMKEKGDIPEGYSVSREKKERFSLILESASTNQTSMYLCASSRSTQYFGPGTRLTVL.

This clonotype was counted ten times or more. The CDR3 DNA is TGTGCCACCAGCAGAGAGGCGGGACTAGCGGGGGAGACCTACGAGCAGTACTTC. Amino acids: CATSREAGLAGETYEQYF. This rearrangement joins TRBV15 to TRBJ2-7; 14 bases align to TRBD2. The junction had 6 bases not matched to a gene; V was cut back by 0 bases and J by 2 bases. CDR3 length equals 18 residues. From germline, CDR1 is LNHNV and CDR2 YYDKDF (reference sequence).

This clonotype was observed many times. The J gene is TRBJ2-3, the V gene TRBV7-6, with 7 bases aligning to TRBD2. CDR1 and CDR2 from the germline V gene are SGHVS and FNYEAQ. Unmatched junction bases numbered 12, after V lost 5 bases and J lost 7 bases. This CDR3 is built from 15 residues. CDR3 residues: CASSRAGPGRNTQYF. The CDR3 region has the DNA TGTGCCAGCAGCCGAGCGGGACCAGGGAGAAATACGCAGTATTTT.

Regarding this clonotype: This may arise from a read error, as a much more abundant clone is one base away. V is TRBV7-2 and J is TRBJ1-1; TRBD1 agrees at 8 bases. V was clipped by 3 bases and J by 6 bases; unmatched bases: 9. Germline CDR1 and CDR2: SGHTA and FQGNSA. The CDR3 contains 15 residues. The CDR3 protein is CTSSFRQGAFSEAFF. DNA of the CDR3: TGTACCAGCAGCTTTCGCCAGGGGGCGTTCTCTGAAGCTTTCTTT. Complete variable domain (other parts from reference TRBV7-2 and TRBJ1-1): GAGVSQSPSNKVTEKGKDVELRCDPISGHTALYWYRQSLGQGLEFLIYFQGNSAPDKSGLPSDRFSAERTGGSVSTLTIQRTQQEDSAVYLCTSSFRQGAFSEAFFGQGTRLTVV.

This clonotype was seen at least ten times. V gene TRBV6-5 combines with J gene TRBJ2-7; D remains ambiguous. This CDR3 spans 13 amino acids. The germline V gene encodes CDR1 MNHEY and CDR2 SVGAGI. Trimming took 4 bases from V and 7 from J, leaving 14 bases between them. Here the CDR3 DNA reads TGTGCCAGCAGTTTATGGCGGCCACCAGAGCAGTACTTC. Protein sequence: CASSLWRPPEQYF.

CDR3 nucleotides: TGCGCCAGCAGCCAGAGAGAGAACACCGGGGAGCTGTTTTTT. Its protein product is CASSQRENTGELFF. This sequence joins TRBV4-1 and TRBJ2-2, with D uncertain. In germline, CDR1 is MGHRA, CDR2 YSYEKL. V lost 3 bases and J 1 base, leaving 6 bases between the germline ends. CDR3 length: 14 residues.

CDR3 protein: CASSLLSEQYV. The CDR3 region has the DNA TGTGCCAGCAGCTTGTTGTCCGAGCAGTACGTC. V gene TRBV5-6 combines with J gene TRBJ2-7, with D uncertain. The CDR3 has 11 amino acids. Trimming took 1 base from V and 6 from J, leaving 5 bases between them. Germline V gene data show CDR1 as SGHDT and CDR2 as YYEEEE.

This clonotype showed up just a few times. J is TRBJ2-3 and V is TRBV15; tentatively, D is TRBD2 (5 bases). Germline V gene sequence: CDR1 LNHNV, CDR2 YYDKDF (reference sequence). CDR3 length equals 18 residues. V lost 3 bases, J lost 2 bases, and 21 bases lay in between. In DNA form, the CDR3 reads TGTGCCACCAGCAGCGGTCGGGCGAGCGGCGGAATCACAGATACGCAGTATTTT. It specifies CATSSGRASGGITDTQYF.

This clonotype was seen ten or more times. This sequence joins TRBV7-8 and TRBJ2-3; D remains unclear. The CDR3 runs to 15 residues. The V gene's germline CDR1 is SGHVS and CDR2 FQNEAQ. V lost 5 bases and J 5 bases, leaving 17 bases between the germline ends. The CDR3 loop reads CASSQDARRGDTQYF. In nucleotides, the CDR3 is TGTGCCAGCAGCCAAGACGCCCGCCGAGGAGATACGCAGTATTTT.

In regard to this clonotype: Possible read error: a much larger clone is one base away. The chain joins TRBV7-9 to TRBJ1-1; D perhaps matches TRBD1 (6 bases). With 5 bases removed from V and 4 bases from J, the gap between germline ends came to 8 bases. CDR1 and CDR2 from the germline V gene are SEHNR and FQNEAQ (reference sequence). The CDR3 consists of 12 residues. CDR3 sequence (DNA): TGTGCCAGCAGCAGGGGGGCCACTGAAGCTTTCTTT. This gives the protein CASSRGATEAFF.

This clonotype came up a few times. The rearrangement joins TRBV7-9 to TRBJ1-1; D is unresolved. Germline V CDR1 and CDR2: SEHNR, FQNEAQ (reference sequence). This CDR3 spans 15 amino acids. The V gene lost 1 base and the J gene lost 3 bases, with 12 bases spanning the gap. CDR3 sequence: CASSLGWVWDTEAFF. As DNA, the CDR3 is TGTGCCAGCAGCTTAGGGTGGGTCTGGGACACTGAAGCTTTCTTT. Complete variable domain (other parts from reference TRBV7-9 and TRBJ1-1): DTGVSQNPRHKITKRGQNVTFRCDPISEHNRLYWYRQTLGQGPEFLTYFQNEAQLEKSRLLSDRFSAERPKGSFSTLEIQRTEQGDSAMYLCASSLGWVWDTEAFFGQGTRLTVV.